The next 7 T cell receptor beta chains were all read from a single sample in a study of neurological immune-mediated disorders. Using its own MiXCR run on the 5' RACE reads, TCRdb lists one record per CDR3 protein. The sample records tens of thousands of distinct CDR3 sequences, about a tenth being singletons. Material for sequencing was PBMCs. The source is a woman between 40 and 55 years old with HTLV-1-associated myelopathy (HAM/TSP).

This clonotype has a count of ten or more. The chain couples TRBV5-8 to TRBJ1-1; 8 bases match TRBD1. The CDR3 length is 12 residues. The germline V gene encodes CDR1 SGHTS and CDR2 YDEGEE. V was clipped by 4 bases and J by 10 bases; unmatched bases: 6. CDR3 sequence reads: CASSPGTGTAFF. In nucleotides, the CDR3 is TGTGCCAGCAGCCCCGGGACAGGCACAGCTTTCTTT.

This clonotype came up many times. CDR3 coding DNA: TGCGCCAGCAGCCCCTGGGTTCGAGACGAGCAGTACTTC. It is translated as CASSPWVRDEQYF. This rearrangement joins TRBV4-1 to TRBJ2-7, with no clear D. The CDR3 has 13 residues. Trimming stripped 4 bases from V and 5 bases from J, with 12 bases between. Looked up from germline, CDR1 is MGHRA and CDR2 is YSYEKL.

Many counts were recorded for this clonotype. The junction shows a germline mismatch at one end, possibly a read error. The chain links TRBV5-1 to TRBJ2-7; the match to TRBD1 covers 8 bases. The length of the CDR3 is 14 residues. CDR1 and CDR2 (germline): SGHRS, YFSETQ. CDR3 in amino acids: CASSFGTGSYEQYF. DNA for the CDR3: TGTGCCAGCAGTTTTGGGACAGGCAGCTACGAGCAGTACTTC.

There are many counts of this clonotype. CDR3 residues: CASQLETRGDGYTF. CDR3 sequence (DNA): TGCGCCAGCCAGCTTGAAACGCGAGGGGATGGCTACACCTTC. J is TRBJ1-2 and V is TRBV5-1; perhaps TRBD1 as D (5 bases). The V gene's germline CDR1 is SGHRS and CDR2 YFSETQ. Trimming took 7 bases from V and 6 from J, leaving 19 bases between them. The CDR3 contains 14 residues.

This clonotype came up many times. The V gene is TRBV4-3, the J gene TRBJ1-2, with a tentative D call TRBD1 (5 bases). The V and J ends lost 0 bases and 7 bases respectively, with 21 bases between them. The CDR3 sequence is 17 residues long. In germline, CDR1 is LGHNA, CDR2 YSLEER. DNA of the CDR3: TGCGCCAGCAGCCAAGATCGTCGAGGGACGGGCGCTAGTGGCTACACCTTC. Its protein product is CASSQDRRGTGASGYTF.

This clonotype was seen ten or more times. The rearrangement joins TRBV4-1 to TRBJ1-4; no definite D call. The CDR3 covers 14 residues. V dropped 0 bases and J dropped 3 bases, with 5 bases sitting between them. The germline CDR1 and CDR2 sequences are MGHRA and YSYEKL. The CDR3 sequence: CASSQEGSNEKLFF. CDR3 coding DNA: TGCGCCAGCAGCCAAGAGGGCTCTAATGAAAAACTGTTTTTT.

This clonotype was found many times. The rearrangement uses TRBV7-2 and TRBJ1-3; D is unclear. V gave up 1 base and J gave up 4 bases, with 14 bases separating them. Germline V lookup: CDR1 SGHTA, CDR2 FQGNSA. The CDR3 has 16 amino acids. In DNA, the CDR3 is TGTGCCAGCAGCTTAGGGCCCGCCCGGGGAGGAAACACCATATATTTT. Protein sequence: CASSLGPARGGNTIYF.